The present T cell receptor (beta chain) was sequenced within a study of T cell responses to AZD1222 COVID-19 vaccine. Losses at the gene ends were 4 bases for V and 4 bases for J; bases not matched to a gene: 12. Germline V gene data show CDR1 as SGHRS and CDR2 as YFSETQ. The CDR3 contains 16 residues. Measured with immunoSEQ multiplex PCR; TCRdb has only the in-frame clones, and not every one. The repertoire includes about 76,000 clones, roughly 80% of them detected once, and approximately 27% sits in the top ten. The TCR comes from an adult who received the MenACWY meningococcal vaccine as a control. The chain recombines TRBV5-1 with TRBJ2-5, with 8 bases aligning to TRBD2. The sequences come from peripheral blood, collected 28 days after the second dose of the MenACWY control vaccine. The chain's CDR3 is CASSQATSGGGETQYF. For the CDR3, the DNA is TGCGCCAGCAGCCAGGCCACGAGCGGGGGTGGAGAGACCCAGTACTTC.